The 19 T cell receptor beta chains below come from one sample, sequenced in a study of cytomegalovirus exposure and HLA in healthy donors. Use of 60 Vbeta and 13 Jbeta primers characterized the PCR. This table comes from immunoSEQ multiplex PCR, and its TCRdb copy is limited to in-frame clones, with some not included. This table holds 90,000 to 150,000 clones, roughly four fifths found once. The sample comprised PBMCs. Receptors originate from a man aged 35 to 55 in good health and CMV-seronegative.

This clone was picked up one time. This rearrangement joins TRBV18 to TRBJ2-1, with TRBD2 identical over 7 bases. The junction had 3 bases not matched to a gene; V was cut back by 3 bases and J by 1 base. The germline V gene encodes CDR1 KGHSH and CDR2 LQKENI. The CDR3 has 15 residues. CDR3: CASSPSSGSYNEQFF. Written as DNA, the CDR3 is TGTGCCAGCTCACCTTCTAGCGGTTCCTACAATGAGCAGTTCTTC.

The genes are TRBV28 and TRBJ1-2, with 12 bases that match TRBD1. Germline V lookup: CDR1 MDHEN, CDR2 SYDVKM. Trimming at V came to 5 bases and at J to 8 bases, leaving 6 bases not matched to a gene. The CDR3 consists of 14 residues. As DNA, the CDR3 is TGTGCCAGCAGTCCGGGACAGGGGGCCTGGGGCTACACCTTC. Translated, it gives CASSPGQGAWGYTF.

This rearrangement joins TRBV11-3 to TRBJ2-5, with TRBD2 as a possible D gene (6 bases). Germline V CDR1 and CDR2: SGHNT, YENEEA. The V end was cut by 5 bases, the J end by 4 bases, with 11 bases between. The CDR3 is 13 residues long. CDR3 sequence (DNA): TGTGCCAGCAGCATCGGGACTTTAGAGACCCAGTACTTC. Encoded protein: CASSIGTLETQYF.

The V gene is TRBV7-9, the J gene TRBJ2-1, with 12 bases identical to TRBD2. CDR1 SEHNR and CDR2 FQNEAQ come from the germline V gene (reference sequence). The CDR3 spans 16 residues. V dropped 4 bases and J dropped 7; count of bases not matched to a gene: 8. CDR3 sequence (DNA): TGTGCCAGCAGCTCAAGGGATGGACTAGCGGGGAATGAGCAGTTCTTC. As protein: CASSSRDGLAGNEQFF.

This clone showed up just a few times. The chain combines TRBV2 with TRBJ1-6, with TRBD1 matching 7 bases. Germline CDR1 SNHLY, CDR2 FYNNEI. The ends lost 2 bases at V and 8 bases at J; junction bases unmatched: 9. CDR3 size: 16 residues. In DNA, the CDR3 is TGTGCCAGCAGTGAATGGGGCGAACAGGGGTATTCACCCCTCCACTTT. Amino acid sequence: CASSEWGEQGYSPLHF.

Of note for this clone: One junction end does not reproduce the germline sequence, and a read error may be involved. The CDR3 reads CASNNPPEGLDF. CDR3 nucleotide sequence: TGTGCCAGTAACAACCCACCCGAGGGATTGGATTTT. The chain uses TRBV19 and TRBJ1-5, with D unresolved. Germline values: CDR1 LNHDA, CDR2 SQIVND (reference sequence). The CDR3 consists of 12 residues. Full variable domain (remainder filled in from reference TRBV19 and TRBJ1-5): DGGITQSPKYLFRKEGQNVTLSCEQNLNHDAMYWYRQDPGQGLRLIYYSQIVNDFQKGDIAEGYSVSREKKESFPLTVTSAQKNPTAFYLCASNNPPEGLDFGDGTRLSIL.

The rearrangement uses TRBV4-1 and TRBJ1-1, with D perhaps TRBD1 (6 bases). The V and J ends lost 0 bases and 3 bases respectively, with 14 bases between them. The CDR3 length is 16 residues. Per germline, CDR1 MGHRA and CDR2 YSYEKL. The CDR3 loop reads CASSQDTVAGDTEAFF. CDR3 coding DNA: TGCGCCAGCAGCCAAGATACAGTGGCAGGGGACACTGAAGCTTTCTTT.

In its sample, this clone was seen once. The chain is built from TRBV7-2 and TRBJ1-3, with TRBD1 as a possible D gene (5 bases). CDR1 is SGHTA and CDR2 is FQGNSA in the germline V gene. The V and J ends lost 5 bases and 2 bases respectively, with 10 bases between them. The CDR3 spans 14 residues. The DNA of the CDR3 is TGTGCCAGCAGCCCAGCCAGGGCTGGAAACACCATATATTTT. Its protein product is CASSPARAGNTIYF.

The V gene is TRBV5-4, the J gene TRBJ1-2; the match to TRBD1 covers 12 bases. Germline assignment: CDR1 SGHNT and CDR2 YYREEE (reference sequence). Germline trimming cut 1 base from V and 1 base from J; bases unmatched to any gene: 11. The CDR3 consists of 19 residues. CDR3 coding DNA: TGTGCCAGCAGCTTGTACGCCGGGACAGGGGGCGCGGGTAACTATGGCTACACCTTC. This gives the protein CASSLYAGTGGAGNYGYTF.

The V gene is TRBV28, the J gene TRBJ1-1, with TRBD1 identical over 7 bases. CDR3 size: 13 residues. J was trimmed by 6 bases and V by 8 bases; bases with no gene match: 9. Germline assignment: CDR1 MDHEN and CDR2 SYDVKM. The CDR3 nucleotides are TGTGCCAGCGGAGGGGGCGGGTCGCCTGAAGCTTTCTTT. Residues: CASGGGGSPEAFF.

This clone was counted a few times. The chain carries TRBV19 and TRBJ2-7; D remains unclear. The CDR3 runs 12 residues. CDR1 LNHDA and CDR2 SQIVND come from the germline V gene (reference sequence). Trimming took 10 bases from V and 0 from J, leaving 10 bases between them. Here the CDR3 reads CATRGVSYEQYF. CDR3 coding DNA: TGTGCCACGAGAGGCGTCTCCTACGAGCAGTACTTC.

V usage is TRBV11-2 and J usage is TRBJ2-3; weak D call: TRBD2 (6 bases). The CDR3 has 14 amino acids. CDR1 and CDR2 from the germline V gene are SGHAT and FQNNGV. Between the trimmed V and J ends, which lost 4 bases and 8 bases, there was a span of 16 bases. The CDR3 loop reads CASSSTGTPFTQYF. In DNA form, the CDR3 reads TGTGCCAGCAGCTCGACCGGGACTCCTTTTACGCAGTATTTT.

The V gene is TRBV6-1, the J gene TRBJ2-1; 10 nucleotides align to TRBD2. The trim removed 0 bases at V and 5 bases at J, leaving 4 bases unmatched. The germline CDR1 and CDR2 sequences are MNHNS and SASEGT. This CDR3 is built from 16 residues. This CDR3 reads CASSEARTSGNNEQFF. CDR3 DNA sequence: TGTGCCAGCAGTGAAGCACGGACTAGCGGAAACAATGAGCAGTTCTTC.

This chain uses TRBV7-6 with TRBJ2-7; D is perhaps TRBD2 (6 bases). The germline CDR1 and CDR2 sequences are SGHVS and FNYEAQ. Trimming cost V 5 bases and J 0 bases, with 11 bases left between them. The CDR3 runs to 14 residues. CDR3 coding DNA: TGTGCCAGCAGCCCCGGGACTTACTCCTACGAGCAGTACTTC. Translated, it gives CASSPGTYSYEQYF.

The chain employs TRBV7-9 and TRBJ1-2, with a tentative D call TRBD1 (5 bases). The CDR3 covers 16 residues. The V and J ends lost 5 bases and 1 base respectively, with 17 bases between them. Germline lookup yields CDR1 SEHNR and CDR2 FQNEAQ (reference sequence). The CDR3 sequence: CASSLLRGTSNYGYTF. In DNA form, the CDR3 reads TGTGCCAGCAGCCTACTCCGGGGGACGAGTAACTATGGCTACACCTTC.

The chain combines TRBV6-6 with TRBJ2-3; D is undetermined. With 8 bases removed from V and 4 bases from J, the gap between germline ends came to 13 bases. The germline V gene has CDR1 MNHNY and CDR2 SVGAGI (reference sequence). The CDR3 is 13 amino acids. CDR3: CASLVSAADTQYF. The CDR3 coding sequence is TGTGCCAGCTTAGTTTCGGCGGCAGATACGCAGTATTTT.

The gene calls are TRBV10-3 and TRBJ2-5; 7 bases align to TRBD2. Germline V gives CDR1 ENHRY, CDR2 SYGVKD. The V segment lost 4 bases and the J segment 3 bases; nucleotides outside the gene matches: 14. The CDR3 has 17 residues. Here the CDR3 reads CAISGFGSGSRKETQYF. The CDR3 DNA sequence: TGTGCCATCAGTGGTTTCGGTAGCGGGTCTCGAAAAGAGACCCAGTACTTC.

The J gene is TRBJ1-2, the V gene TRBV27, with D possibly matching TRBD1 (5 bases). The CDR3 has 15 residues. Germline lookup yields CDR1 MNHEY and CDR2 SMNVEV (reference sequence). Trimming pared 6 bases from V and 8 bases from J, leaving 22 bases between. CDR3 sequence: CASSSRKLTGLGYTF. CDR3 DNA sequence: TGTGCCAGCAGCTCACGGAAACTTACAGGTTTAGGCTACACCTTC.

The chain couples TRBV5-1 to TRBJ2-2, with D possibly TRBD1 on 6 matching bases. Trimming took 3 bases from V and 4 from J, leaving 10 bases between them. This CDR3 spans 14 amino acids. Germline CDR1 reads SGHRS; CDR2 reads YFSETQ. Here the CDR3 DNA reads TGCGCCAGCAGCTCGGACAGAATCACCGGGGAGCTGTTTTTT. It translates to CASSSDRITGELFF.